A selection of T cell receptor beta chains follows, all from one sample in a study of T cell repertoires in ileal Crohn's disease. The table came from immunoSEQ multiplex PCR; TCRdb's copy has only in-frame clones and leaves some out. The sample contains 15,000 or so clones, 85% to 95% of which appear only once. Sequencing was performed on ileal tissue. All receptors come from an adult with Crohn's disease. CDR3s include the opening cysteine and the closing phenylalanine or tryptophan. Each record gives: clone size, V gene, D gene, J gene, CDR3 DNA, CDR3 protein. A D gene is named only where the DNA matches it firmly. Clone size is stated in some rows and not others, as once, few, many or a class when expanded.

clone size: -
V gene: TRBV6-5
D gene: -
J gene: TRBJ2-4
CDR3 DNA: TGTGCCAGCAGTTACGTGGGGGGAAGTGCCAAAAACATTCAGTACTTC
CDR3 protein: CASSYVGGSAKNIQYF

clone size: -
V gene: TRBV7-2
D gene: TRBD2
J gene: TRBJ2-7
CDR3 DNA: TGTGCCAGCAGCTTGGGGCCCCCCCGGGGGGTGACTGAGCAGTACTTC
CDR3 protein: CASSLGPPRGVTEQYF

clone size: -
V gene: TRBV5-1
D gene: TRBD2
J gene: TRBJ2-7
CDR3 DNA: TGCGCCAGCAGCTCCCCAGAAGCGGGGGGCTTTTACGAGCAGTACTTC
CDR3 protein: CASSSPEAGGFYEQYF

clone size: -
V gene: TRBV30
D gene: -
J gene: TRBJ1-1
CDR3 DNA: TGTGCCTGGAGTGAGAAAGGGGACACTGAAGCTTTCTTT
CDR3 protein: CAWSEKGDTEAFF

clone size: -
V gene: TRBV30
D gene: -
J gene: TRBJ1-5
CDR3 DNA: TGTGCCTGGAGTGTACTAGGCGGGGATCAGCCCCAGCATTTT
CDR3 protein: CAWSVLGGDQPQHF

clone size: -
V gene: TRBV6-1
D gene: TRBD1
J gene: TRBJ1-5
CDR3 DNA: TGTGCCAGCAGTGAAGGGCCAGGGGGCTTTGGGAATCAGCCCCAGCATTTT
CDR3 protein: CASSEGPGGFGNQPQHF

clone size: -
V gene: TRBV4-3
D gene: TRBD1
J gene: TRBJ2-2
CDR3 DNA: TGCGCCAGCAGCCAAGATGGGCAGGGGGCACTGACCGGGGAGCTGTTTTTT
CDR3 protein: CASSQDGQGALTGELFF

clone size: -
V gene: TRBV19
D gene: TRBD2
J gene: TRBJ2-3
CDR3 DNA: TGTGCCAGTAGTATACGGCTAGCGGGGGGGTTTCTAACAGATACGCAGTATTTT
CDR3 protein: CASSIRLAGGFLTDTQYF

clone size: -
V gene: TRBV11-2
D gene: TRBD2
J gene: TRBJ2-3
CDR3 DNA: TGTGCCAGCAGCTCGGCTAGCGGGGGGAACACAGATACGCAGTATTTT
CDR3 protein: CASSSASGGNTDTQYF

clone size: once
V gene: TRBV9
D gene: TRBD2
J gene: TRBJ2-1
CDR3 DNA: TGTGCCAGCAGCGACGCGGGACTAGCGGGGTATAGCTCCTACAATGAGCAGTTCTTC
CDR3 protein: CASSDAGLAGYSSYNEQFF

clone size: -
V gene: TRBV19
D gene: -
J gene: TRBJ1-4
CDR3 DNA: TGTGCCAGTAGCCGGACACTCGGCAATGAAAAACTGTTTTTT
CDR3 protein: CASSRTLGNEKLFF

clone size: -
V gene: TRBV7-9
D gene: TRBD1
J gene: TRBJ1-6
CDR3 DNA: TGTGCCAGCAGCCAGGGGGGTAATGGGTCACCCCTCCACTTT
CDR3 protein: CASSQGGNGSPLHF

clone size: -
V gene: TRBV18
D gene: TRBD2
J gene: TRBJ2-3
CDR3 DNA: TGTGCCAGCTCACCAACAAAAGCGGGGAGCACAGATACGCAGTATTTT
CDR3 protein: CASSPTKAGSTDTQYF

clone size: -
V gene: TRBV2
D gene: TRBD1
J gene: TRBJ2-5
CDR3 DNA: TGTGCCAGCAGTGGGACAGGAGAGACCCAGTACTTC
CDR3 protein: CASSGTGETQYF

clone size: few
V gene: TRBV29-1
D gene: -
J gene: TRBJ2-5
CDR3 DNA: TGCAGCGTTGAAGCTGAGATCAGGGGAGAGACCCAGTACTTC
CDR3 protein: CSVEAEIRGETQYF

clone size: -
V gene: TRBV29-1
D gene: TRBD2
J gene: TRBJ2-7
CDR3 DNA: TGCAGCGTTGAAGGCCTCGGGACTAGCGGGGACTACGAGCAGTACTTC
CDR3 protein: CSVEGLGTSGDYEQYF

clone size: -
V gene: TRBV6-1
D gene: -
J gene: TRBJ1-2
CDR3 DNA: TGTGCCAGCAGTAACAAGGGGCAAGATGGCTACACCTTC
CDR3 protein: CASSNKGQDGYTF

clone size: once
V gene: TRBV10-3
D gene: TRBD1
J gene: TRBJ2-1
CDR3 DNA: TGTGCCATCAGTTCCGGGACAGGGTCCAATGAGCAGTTCTTC
CDR3 protein: CAISSGTGSNEQFF

clone size: -
V gene: TRBV7-6
D gene: -
J gene: TRBJ1-2
CDR3 DNA: TGTGCCAGCAGCCGCCGCACAGGTCACGGCTACACCTTC
CDR3 protein: CASSRRTGHGYTF

clone size: -
V gene: TRBV6-5
D gene: -
J gene: TRBJ1-5
CDR3 DNA: TGTGCCAGCAGTTATGCGGGGAGTGGTCAGCCCCAGCATTTT
CDR3 protein: CASSYAGSGQPQHF

clone size: once
V gene: TRBV6-5
D gene: -
J gene: TRBJ1-6
CDR3 DNA: TGTGCCAGCAGTTACTCACCGGGGGAGCCGTCACCCCTCCACTTT
CDR3 protein: CASSYSPGEPSPLHF

clone size: once
V gene: TRBV5-1
D gene: -
J gene: TRBJ2-7
CDR3 DNA: TGCGCCAGCAGCTTGCAGGAGGGGATGGTCTACGAGCAGTACTTC
CDR3 protein: CASSLQEGMVYEQYF

clone size: -
V gene: TRBV5-8
D gene: TRBD2
J gene: TRBJ2-5
CDR3 DNA: TGTGCCAGCAGCCTGACGACTAGCGGGGAGACCCAGTACTTC
CDR3 protein: CASSLTTSGETQYF

clone size: -
V gene: TRBV5-1
D gene: -
J gene: TRBJ2-7
CDR3 DNA: TGCGCCAGCAGCTTGGGGCAGGCAAACGAGCAGTACTTC
CDR3 protein: CASSLGQANEQYF

clone size: once
V gene: TRBV5-1
D gene: -
J gene: TRBJ1-5
CDR3 DNA: TGCGCCAGCAGCTTGAGGGGCGATCAGCCCCAGCATTTT
CDR3 protein: CASSLRGDQPQHF

clone size: few
V gene: TRBV7-8
D gene: -
J gene: TRBJ1-1
CDR3 DNA: TGTGCCAGCAGCTTAGTTCCAGACAGTGAAGCTTTCTTT
CDR3 protein: CASSLVPDSEAFF

clone size: -
V gene: TRBV5-5
D gene: -
J gene: TRBJ2-7
CDR3 DNA: TGTGCCAGCAGCCTTCCTGGAGGGAAATCCTACGAGCAGTACTTC
CDR3 protein: CASSLPGGKSYEQYF

clone size: -
V gene: TRBV12-5
D gene: -
J gene: TRBJ2-7
CDR3 DNA: TGTGCTAGTGGTTCCGATACCCACGAGCAGTACTTC
CDR3 protein: CASGSDTHEQYF

clone size: -
V gene: TRBV6-5
D gene: -
J gene: TRBJ1-1
CDR3 DNA: TGTGCCAGCAGTCTCGGTAGGGGTGAAGCTTTCTTT
CDR3 protein: CASSLGRGEAFF

clone size: -
V gene: TRBV9
D gene: TRBD1
J gene: TRBJ1-2
CDR3 DNA: TGTGCCAGCAGCGTGGGACAGCAGGACCGCTATGGCTACACCTTC
CDR3 protein: CASSVGQQDRYGYTF

clone size: -
V gene: TRBV6-5
D gene: TRBD1
J gene: TRBJ1-2
CDR3 DNA: TGTGCCAGCAGTGGACAGGGAGTGCATGGCTACACCTTC
CDR3 protein: CASSGQGVHGYTF

clone size: -
V gene: TRBV9
D gene: -
J gene: TRBJ2-2
CDR3 DNA: TGTGCCAGCAGCGTAGAACCCTTTCGGCAGGGAAGAACCGGGGAGCTGTTTTTT
CDR3 protein: CASSVEPFRQGRTGELFF

clone size: -
V gene: TRBV7-8
D gene: -
J gene: TRBJ2-7
CDR3 DNA: TGTGCCAGCAGCTCTACCAGGGTCGGCTACGAGCAGTACTTC
CDR3 protein: CASSSTRVGYEQYF

clone size: -
V gene: TRBV21-1
D gene: -
J gene: TRBJ2-7
CDR3 DNA: TGTGCCAGCAGCACACGCCCCCGGGACAGGGAAAAGGGATCCTACGAGCAGTACTTC
CDR3 protein: CASSTRPRDREKGSYEQYF

clone size: -
V gene: TRBV30
D gene: -
J gene: TRBJ1-2
CDR3 DNA: TGTGCCTGGACCACAGGCTATGGCTACACCTTC
CDR3 protein: CAWTTGYGYTF

clone size: -
V gene: TRBV7-9
D gene: -
J gene: TRBJ1-2
CDR3 DNA: TGTGCCAGCAGCTTGGCAGGAGCGGCTAACTATGGCTACACCTTC
CDR3 protein: CASSLAGAANYGYTF

clone size: -
V gene: TRBV19
D gene: -
J gene: TRBJ1-5
CDR3 DNA: TGTGCCAGTATGATGGGCAATTTTCAGCATTTT
CDR3 protein: CASMMGNFQHF

clone size: -
V gene: TRBV6-1
D gene: -
J gene: TRBJ2-6
CDR3 DNA: TGTGCCAGCAGTGAACGGAGGGGCGGAGCTGGGGCCAACGTCCTGACTTTC
CDR3 protein: CASSERRGGAGANVLTF

clone size: -
V gene: TRBV9
D gene: -
J gene: TRBJ1-2
CDR3 DNA: TGTGCCAGCAGGGTTTCAGGGTTGGGTGGCTACACCTTC
CDR3 protein: CASRVSGLGGYTF

clone size: -
V gene: TRBV5-1
D gene: -
J gene: TRBJ1-1
CDR3 DNA: TGCGCCAGCAGCTTGTCCCACGGAGGAAACACTGAAGCTTTCTTT
CDR3 protein: CASSLSHGGNTEAFF

clone size: -
V gene: TRBV7-3
D gene: -
J gene: TRBJ2-3
CDR3 DNA: TGTGCCAGCAGCTTAACTTCTCCGGGGGAGGTCACAGATACGCAGTATTTT
CDR3 protein: CASSLTSPGEVTDTQYF

clone size: -
V gene: TRBV19
D gene: -
J gene: TRBJ1-5
CDR3 DNA: TGTGCCAGTAGTCGGACACTAAGAAGCAATCAGCCCCAGCATTTT
CDR3 protein: CASSRTLRSNQPQHF

clone size: -
V gene: TRBV6-1
D gene: -
J gene: TRBJ1-2
CDR3 DNA: TGTGCCAGCAGTGTGACTGGAAGCTATGGCTACACCTTC
CDR3 protein: CASSVTGSYGYTF

clone size: -
V gene: TRBV7-2
D gene: TRBD2
J gene: TRBJ2-5
CDR3 DNA: TGTGCCAGCAGCTCAAACCGGGGGGGTAAGACCCAGTACTTC
CDR3 protein: CASSSNRGGKTQYF

clone size: -
V gene: TRBV5-5
D gene: TRBD1
J gene: TRBJ2-7
CDR3 DNA: TGTGCCAGCAGCTGGGACAGCTTTAGGACCTACGAGCAGTACTTC
CDR3 protein: CASSWDSFRTYEQYF

clone size: -
V gene: TRBV6-5
D gene: -
J gene: TRBJ1-3
CDR3 DNA: TGTGCCAGCAGCAAAGGTGGCCAGAGCGCCATATATTTT
CDR3 protein: CASSKGGQSAIYF

clone size: once
V gene: TRBV29-1
D gene: TRBD1
J gene: TRBJ1-4
CDR3 DNA: TGCAGCGGGCCGGGACAGGGCCGTCCTGGTGAAAAACTGTTTTTT
CDR3 protein: CSGPGQGRPGEKLFF

clone size: -
V gene: TRBV19
D gene: TRBD1
J gene: TRBJ1-3
CDR3 DNA: TGTGCCAGTAGTATAAGACAGGGTGACGGAAACACCATATATTTT
CDR3 protein: CASSIRQGDGNTIYF

clone size: -
V gene: TRBV29-1
D gene: -
J gene: TRBJ2-3
CDR3 DNA: TGCAGCGTTGTCCTAGCCCTTCCTGGCACAGATACGCAGTATTTT
CDR3 protein: CSVVLALPGTDTQYF

clone size: -
V gene: TRBV9
D gene: -
J gene: TRBJ1-1
CDR3 DNA: TGTGCCAGCAGCGACAACCAGGCGAACACTGAAGCTTTCTTT
CDR3 protein: CASSDNQANTEAFF

clone size: -
V gene: TRBV5-1
D gene: TRBD2
J gene: TRBJ2-3
CDR3 DNA: TGCGCCAGCAGCTTGGAGGGACTAGCGGGGCCAGATACGCAGTATTTT
CDR3 protein: CASSLEGLAGPDTQYF

clone size: -
V gene: TRBV6-4
D gene: TRBD2
J gene: TRBJ2-2
CDR3 DNA: TGTGCCAGCAGCCTTAGCGGGGGGACCGGGGAGCTGTTTTTT
CDR3 protein: CASSLSGGTGELFF

clone size: -
V gene: TRBV6-5
D gene: -
J gene: TRBJ2-5
CDR3 DNA: TGTGCCAGCAAACAGACTAGCCAAGAGACCCAGTACTTC
CDR3 protein: CASKQTSQETQYF

clone size: -
V gene: TRBV11-2
D gene: TRBD1
J gene: TRBJ2-1
CDR3 DNA: TGTGCCAGCAGCCCGGACAGGGGGAACAATGAGCAGTTCTTC
CDR3 protein: CASSPDRGNNEQFF